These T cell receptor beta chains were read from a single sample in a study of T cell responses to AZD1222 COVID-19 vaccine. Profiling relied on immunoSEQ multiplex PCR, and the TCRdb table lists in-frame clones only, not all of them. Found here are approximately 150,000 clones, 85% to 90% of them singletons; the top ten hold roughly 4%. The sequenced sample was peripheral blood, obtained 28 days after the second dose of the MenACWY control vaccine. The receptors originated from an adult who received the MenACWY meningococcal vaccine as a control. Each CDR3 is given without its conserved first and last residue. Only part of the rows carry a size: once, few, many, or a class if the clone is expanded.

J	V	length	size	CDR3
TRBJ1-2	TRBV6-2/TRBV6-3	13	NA	ASSRGTASRRGYT
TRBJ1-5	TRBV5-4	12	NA	ASSAGQHNQPQH
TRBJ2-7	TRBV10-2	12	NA	ASQVGTVPYEQY
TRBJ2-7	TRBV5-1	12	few	ASNPGQGEHEQY
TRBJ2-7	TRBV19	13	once	ASIRELAGGREQY
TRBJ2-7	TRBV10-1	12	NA	ASSDPGQPYEQY
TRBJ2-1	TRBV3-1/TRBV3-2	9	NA	ASSQAFEQF
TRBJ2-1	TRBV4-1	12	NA	ASSQDEVLAEQF
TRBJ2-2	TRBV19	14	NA	ASSIGLAGSTGELF
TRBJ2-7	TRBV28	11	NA	ASSAPTFYEQY
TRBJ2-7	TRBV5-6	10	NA	ASSWTGYEQY
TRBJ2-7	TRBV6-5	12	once	ASSSLGGLGEQY
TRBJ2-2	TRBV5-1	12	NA	ASSLIVLTGELF
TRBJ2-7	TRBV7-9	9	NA	ASSLAGEQY
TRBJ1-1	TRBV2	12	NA	ASSGGQLNTEAF
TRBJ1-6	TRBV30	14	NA	AWSVSSGGRYSPLH
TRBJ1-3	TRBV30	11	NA	AWEARGGNTIY
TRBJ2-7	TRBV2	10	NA	ASGDLSYEQY